A single sample is the source of the 26 T cell receptor beta chains below, sequenced in a study of identical twins. MiXCR, run by TCRdb on the 5' RACE reads, gives a single entry per CDR3 protein. This sample carries approximately 300,000 distinct CDR3 sequences, roughly 10% of them seen once, and the ten largest clones take about 7.1%. A further study also used this sample, focusing on yellow fever vaccine responses in identical twins.

Input material: CD8+ T cells sorted from blood. These receptors originate from a woman between 18 and 29 years old in good health.

The chain is built from TRBV20-1 and TRBJ2-7, with TRBD1 identical over 9 bases. The germline CDR1 and CDR2 sequences are DFQATT and SNEGSKA (reference sequence). The CDR3 spans 15 residues. J gave up 4 bases and V 0 bases, and 7 bases lay outside the gene matches. The CDR3 protein is CSARDPDRGIYEQYF. The CDR3 DNA reads as TGCAGTGCTAGAGATCCCGACAGGGGGATTTACGAGCAGTACTTC.

This clonotype was counted at least ten times. The V gene is TRBV7-2, the J gene TRBJ2-7; D possibly matches TRBD1 or TRBD2 (5 bases each). Germline V lookup: CDR1 SGHTA, CDR2 FQGNSA. Trimming cost V 4 bases and J 4 bases, with 14 bases left between them. The CDR3 is 14 residues long. The CDR3 loop is CASSSLGRRYEQYF. CDR3 DNA: TGTGCCAGCAGCTCCCTGGGACGTCGGTACGAGCAGTACTTC.

This clonotype occurred many times. The rearrangement joins TRBV10-3 to TRBJ2-3; 11 nucleotides match TRBD2. V was clipped by 10 bases and J by 2 bases; unmatched bases: 5. Germline lookup yields CDR1 ENHRY and CDR2 SYGVKD. The length of the CDR3 is 14 residues. In nucleotides, the CDR3 is TGTGCCAGCTCTAGCGGGGGGTCCACAGATACGCAGTATTTT. Amino acid sequence: CASSSGGSTDTQYF.

This clonotype was seen more than once but under ten times. The chain joins TRBV3-1 to TRBJ2-2; 9 bases line up with TRBD1. The germline V gene encodes CDR1 LGHDT and CDR2 YNNKEL (reference sequence). The CDR3 totals 16 residues. The J segment lost 2 bases and the V segment lost 6 bases, leaving 7 bases of the junction unmatched. The CDR3 nucleotides are TGTGCCAGCAGACACAGGACAGGGGTAAACACCGGGGAGCTGTTTTTT. It translates to CASRHRTGVNTGELFF.

This clonotype was seen more than once but under ten times. The chain combines TRBV20-1 with TRBJ1-6; TRBD1 might be the D (6 bases). Germline V CDR1 and CDR2: DFQATT, SNEGSKA (reference sequence). V shed 0 bases and J shed 5 bases, with 17 bases lying between them. The CDR3 covers 17 residues. The CDR3 is CSARDRASAGDNSPLHF. CDR3 nucleotide sequence: TGCAGTGCTAGAGATCGGGCAAGCGCAGGGGATAATTCACCCCTCCACTTT.

This clonotype was counted a few times. The chain carries TRBV28 and TRBJ2-7, with D perhaps given as TRBD1 or TRBD2 (6 bases each). This CDR3 is built from 15 residues. Trimming stripped 5 bases from V and 2 bases from J, with 16 bases between. CDR1 MDHEN and CDR2 SYDVKM come from the germline V gene. CDR3 sequence (DNA): TGTGCCAGCAGTCCTCAGGGGTCGGGGGCCTACGAGCAGTACTTC. Its translation is CASSPQGSGAYEQYF.

The genes are TRBV6-2 or TRBV6-3 and TRBJ2-1; 9 bases map to TRBD2. The ends lost 7 bases at V and 2 bases at J; junction bases unmatched: 15. This CDR3 comprises 18 residues. The germline gives CDR1 MNHEY, CDR2 SVGEGT. The CDR3 protein is CASTTGTAGGPAYNEQFF. The CDR3 region has the DNA TGTGCCAGCACCACCGGGACTGCGGGAGGGCCAGCCTACAATGAGCAGTTCTTC.

This rearrangement joins TRBV4-3 to TRBJ2-2; 7 nucleotides agree with TRBD1. The germline CDR1 and CDR2 sequences are LGHNA and YSLEER. CDR3 size: 15 residues. V lost 1 base and J lost 4; bases outside the gene matches: 3. The CDR3: CASSQGDSVTGELFF. DNA for the CDR3: TGCGCCAGCAGCCAAGGGGACAGCGTCACCGGGGAGCTGTTTTTT.

This clonotype turned up a few times. The J gene is TRBJ2-3, the V gene TRBV20-1, with 7 bases that match TRBD1. CDR3 length: 14 residues. Germline loops: CDR1 DFQATT, CDR2 SNEGSKA (reference sequence). J was trimmed by 4 bases and V by 3 bases; bases with no gene match: 7. CDR3 DNA sequence: TGCAGTGCTAGCCCCGAGGGGGCTGCAGATACGCAGTATTTT. Translating it yields CSASPEGAADTQYF.

This clonotype was found a few times. This chain uses TRBV27 with TRBJ2-7, with D tentatively TRBD2 (6 bases). V lost 5 bases, J lost 2 bases, and 19 bases lay in between. The CDR3 totals 16 residues. Germline CDR1 MNHEY, CDR2 SMNVEV (reference sequence). The CDR3 DNA reads as TGTGCCAGCAGTCAGAGGTTGGGGAGGAGAGCCTACGAGCAGTACTTC. Its translation is CASSQRLGRRAYEQYF.

This clonotype was observed at least ten times. The V and J genes are TRBV5-6 and TRBJ2-4, with D uncertain. V was cut by 0 bases and J by 8 bases, with 3 bases left in between. The CDR3 is made up of 11 amino acids. Per the germline V gene, CDR1 is SGHDT and CDR2 is YYEEEE. The CDR3 region is CASSLGDIQYF. The DNA of the CDR3 is TGTGCCAGCAGCTTGGGAGACATTCAGTACTTC.

This clonotype occurred many times. V and J are TRBV29-1 and TRBJ2-7, with 9 nucleotides matching TRBD1. Germline CDR1 is SQVTM and CDR2 is ANQGSEA. J was trimmed by 2 bases and V by 6 bases; bases with no gene match: 14. The CDR3 extends over 16 amino acids. The CDR3 DNA reads TGCAGCGTCGTAGGACAGGGGACAGGGTTGACCTACGAGCAGTACTTC. Its protein is CSVVGQGTGLTYEQYF.

There are a few counts of this clonotype. The V call is TRBV10-3, the J call TRBJ2-7, with 7 nucleotides matching TRBD1. The V and J ends lost 1 base and 5 bases, in that order; junction bases with no gene match: 20. Germline V gene data show CDR1 as ENHRY and CDR2 as SYGVKD. The CDR3 loop spans 19 amino acids. The CDR3 is CAISEFQGFGDRAANEQYF. The CDR3 coding sequence is TGTGCCATCAGTGAGTTTCAGGGCTTCGGAGACAGGGCCGCTAACGAGCAGTACTTC.

This clonotype was seen at least ten times. The chain recombines TRBV5-6 with TRBJ1-3; D is uncertain. This CDR3 has 15 residues. Germline V gene data show CDR1 as SGHDT and CDR2 as YYEEEE. V dropped 0 bases and J dropped 6 bases, with 13 bases sitting between them. CDR3: CASSLVGLQQNTIYF. The CDR3 DNA reads as TGTGCCAGCAGCTTGGTAGGGTTGCAACAAAACACCATATATTTT. The whole variable domain, remainder taken from reference TRBV5-6 and TRBJ1-3, is DAGVTQSPTHLIKTRGQQVTLRCSPKSGHDTVSWYQQALGQGPQFIFQYYEEEERQRGNFPDRFSGHQFPNYSSELNVNALLLGDSALYLCASSLVGLQQNTIYFGEGSWLTVV.

This clonotype was counted between two and nine times. This rearrangement joins TRBV27 to TRBJ2-1; D call uncertain. Germline V gives CDR1 MNHEY, CDR2 SMNVEV (reference sequence). Between the trimmed V and J ends, which lost 6 bases and 5 bases, there was a span of 11 bases. This CDR3 contains 13 residues. The CDR3 is CASSYNWDNEQFF. The CDR3 nucleotides read TGTGCCAGCAGCTATAACTGGGACAATGAGCAGTTCTTC.

The chain is built from TRBV29-1 and TRBJ2-2, with a possible D match to TRBD2 (7 bases). In germline, CDR1 is SQVTM, CDR2 ANQGSEA. V dropped 2 bases and J dropped 3 bases, with 19 bases sitting between them. There are 17 residues in the CDR3. The CDR3 reads CSVEIRGRGPDTGELFF. The CDR3 DNA reads as TGCAGCGTTGAAATTAGGGGGAGGGGTCCCGACACCGGGGAGCTGTTTTTT.

The CDR3 nucleotides are TGTGCCAGCAGCCAGTTCTCCTACGAGCAGTACTTC. Its protein product is CASSQFSYEQYF. The chain joins TRBV5-8 to TRBJ2-7, with D hard to call. Germline CDR1 reads SGHTS; CDR2 reads YDEGEE. The CDR3 spans 12 residues. Trimming shortened V by 4 bases and J by 0 bases, and 5 bases separated the two germline ends.

The chain uses TRBV21-1 and TRBJ1-3; TRBD1, the D gene given by the table, was not confirmed from the DNA. TRBV21-1 is a pseudogene. The CDR3 contains 18 residues. The CDR3 spells CASSNLQAARYSGNTIYF. The DNA for the CDR3 is TGTGCCAGCAGCAATTTACAGGCAGCGAGGTACTCTGGAAACACCATATATTTT.

This clonotype was seen at least ten times. The J gene is TRBJ2-3, the V gene TRBV7-9; D is ambiguous. V lost 3 bases, J lost 2 bases, and 12 bases lay in between. This CDR3 has 15 amino acids. Germline V gene sequence: CDR1 SEHNR, CDR2 FQNEAQ (reference sequence). CDR3 in amino acids: CASSFMGGATDTQYF. DNA of the CDR3: TGTGCCAGCAGCTTCATGGGCGGAGCCACAGATACGCAGTATTTT. Supplemented by reference TRBV7-9 and TRBJ2-3, the full variable domain reads DTGVSQNPRHKITKRGQNVTFRCDPISEHNRLYWYRQTLGQGPEFLTYFQNEAQLEKSRLLSDRFSAERPKGSFSTLEIQRTEQGDSAMYLCASSFMGGATDTQYFGPGTRLTVL.

This clonotype was counted at least ten times. The chain has TRBV2 and TRBJ2-3, with 9 nucleotides matching TRBD2. Unmatched junction bases numbered 8, after V lost 0 bases and J lost 7 bases. The CDR3 totals 16 residues. Germline V CDR1 and CDR2: SNHLY, FYNNEI. CDR3: CASSEAGTSSRYTQYF. The CDR3 coding sequence is TGTGCCAGCAGTGAAGCCGGGACTAGCAGCCGATATACGCAGTATTTT.

The chain recombines TRBV4-1 with TRBJ2-3, with D perhaps assigned TRBD1 or TRBD2 (6 bases each). Germline V gene lookup returns CDR1 MGHRA and CDR2 YSYEKL. The V gene lost 0 bases and the J gene lost 9 bases, with 10 bases spanning the gap. This CDR3 contains 13 residues. The CDR3 nucleotides are TGCGCCAGCAGCCAAGACAGGGGAGGCACGCAGTATTTT. It is translated as CASSQDRGGTQYF.

The J gene is TRBJ1-2, the V gene TRBV4-1, with TRBD1 as a possible D gene (5 bases). V was shortened by 1 base and J by 4 bases, with 10 bases between the two germline ends. The germline gives CDR1 MGHRA, CDR2 YSYEKL. The CDR3 consists of 14 residues. The CDR3 region is CASSQVQGPYGYTF. For the CDR3, the DNA is TGCGCCAGCAGCCAAGTCCAGGGTCCCTATGGCTACACCTTC.

V usage is TRBV27 and J usage is TRBJ2-1; a possible D gene is TRBD2 (6 bases). The CDR3 loop spans 14 amino acids. In germline, CDR1 is MNHEY, CDR2 SMNVEV (reference sequence). Trimming removed 1 base at V and 7 bases at J, with 11 bases between. For the CDR3, the DNA is TGTGCCAGCAGTTTATTGTCGGGAGAGAATGAGCAGTTCTTC. Residues: CASSLLSGENEQFF.

This clonotype appeared a few times. The chain recombines TRBV4-2 with TRBJ2-1; a possible D gene is TRBD2 (6 bases). Germline CDR1 is LGHNA and CDR2 is YNFKEQ. The CDR3 length is 13 residues. V was pared by 1 base and J by 10 bases, with 11 bases between. CDR3 bases: TGTGCCAGCAGCCAAGGGGCCCTAGCGGAGCAGTTCTTC. Protein: CASSQGALAEQFF.

This clonotype was recorded many times. Germline is not matched at one junction end, which may reflect a read error. The V gene is TRBV4-3, the J gene TRBJ2-1; 9 bases match TRBD1. CDR3 length: 15 residues. The germline V gene encodes CDR1 LGHNA and CDR2 YSLEER. Here the CDR3 DNA reads TGTGCCAGCAGTCAGGACAGGGGCTCCTACAATGAGCAGTTCTTC. It yields the protein CASSQDRGSYNEQFF.

The genes are TRBV20-1 and TRBJ2-7; D not certain. V was pared by 6 bases and J by 0 bases, with 15 bases between. The V gene's germline CDR1 is DFQATT and CDR2 SNEGSKA (reference sequence). The CDR3 covers 14 residues. The CDR3 protein is CSAVAETYSYEQYF. The DNA of the CDR3 is TGCAGTGCCGTGGCCGAAACTTACTCCTACGAGCAGTACTTC.